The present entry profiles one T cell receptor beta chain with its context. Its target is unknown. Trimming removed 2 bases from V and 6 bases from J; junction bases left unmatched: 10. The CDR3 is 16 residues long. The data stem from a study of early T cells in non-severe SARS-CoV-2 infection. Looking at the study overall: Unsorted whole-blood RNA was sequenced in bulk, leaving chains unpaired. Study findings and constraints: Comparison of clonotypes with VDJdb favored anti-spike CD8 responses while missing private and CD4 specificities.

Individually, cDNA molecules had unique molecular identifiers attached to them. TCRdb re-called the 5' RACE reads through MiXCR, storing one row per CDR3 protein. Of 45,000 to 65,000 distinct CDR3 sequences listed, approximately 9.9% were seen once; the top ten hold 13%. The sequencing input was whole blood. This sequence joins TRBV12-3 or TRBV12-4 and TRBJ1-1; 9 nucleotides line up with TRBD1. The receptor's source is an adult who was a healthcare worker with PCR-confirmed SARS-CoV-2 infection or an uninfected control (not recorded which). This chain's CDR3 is CASSLPGQGRSAEAFF. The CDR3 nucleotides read TGTGCCAGCAGTTTACCCGGACAGGGGCGATCCGCTGAAGCTTTCTTT.